One sample yielded the 21 T cell receptor beta chains listed below, sequenced in a study of graft-versus-host responses after intestinal transplantation. The antigens of these receptors remain unknown. This table comes from immunoSEQ multiplex PCR, and its TCRdb copy is limited to in-frame clones, with some not included. This sample carries 90,000 to 150,000 clones, 85% to 95% of them seen once, and the ten largest clones take around 3%. The sample in question was unstimulated CD8+ T cells sorted from spleen or lymph node cells, obtained before intestinal transplant. These receptor sequences come from a human donor who received an intestinal transplant.

CDR3 in DNA: TGTGCCAGCAGGAAACTAGCGGGAGCTTACAATGAGCAGTTCTTC. Protein sequence: CASRKLAGAYNEQFF. The chain carries TRBV7-8 and TRBJ2-1, with 11 bases aligning to TRBD2. CDR3 length: 15 residues. V shed 6 bases, J shed 4 bases, and the junction held 5 bases outside the gene matches. The germline gives CDR1 SGHVS, CDR2 FQNEAQ.

V and J are TRBV21-1 and TRBJ1-5; the table's D call, TRBD1, has no DNA check behind it. TRBV21-1 is a pseudogene locus. CDR3 length: 13 amino acids. The CDR3 nucleotides read TGTGCCAGGGGGGCTATCGGCAATCAGCCCCAGCATTTT. It codes for CARGAIGNQPQHF.

The chain combines TRBV4-3 with TRBJ2-3, with a tentative D call TRBD1 (5 bases). Trimming took 0 bases from V and 1 from J, leaving 11 bases between them. The CDR3 extends over 16 amino acids. The germline V gene encodes CDR1 LGHNA and CDR2 YSLEER. CDR3: CASSQDQGYGTDTQYF. Here the CDR3 DNA reads TGCGCCAGCAGCCAAGATCAGGGCTATGGCACAGATACGCAGTATTTT.

In its sample, this clone was seen once. The rearrangement links TRBV11-2 to TRBJ2-7, with D possibly being TRBD2 (6 bases). V lost 1 base and J lost 7, with 17 bases in between. The CDR3 sequence is 15 residues long. Germline V CDR1 and CDR2: SGHAT, FQNNGV. In DNA, the CDR3 is TGTGCCAGCAGCTTAGTAGACGGCTTGGAGGGAGAGCAGTACTTC. It yields the protein CASSLVDGLEGEQYF.

This chain uses TRBV7-8 with TRBJ2-7; D possibly matches TRBD1 or TRBD2 (5 bases each). Germline assignment: CDR1 SGHVS and CDR2 FQNEAQ. The CDR3 consists of 17 residues. Trimming took 5 bases from V and 4 from J, leaving 24 bases between them. CDR3 DNA sequence: TGTGCCAGCAGCGTAGGGTCACCGGGACCGGACAAATACGAGCAGTACTTC. Translating it yields CASSVGSPGPDKYEQYF.

The chain joins TRBV29-1 to TRBJ2-3; 8 positions agree with TRBD1. Germline V gene sequence: CDR1 SQVTM, CDR2 ANQGSEA. The ends lost 0 bases at V and 4 bases at J; junction bases unmatched: 15. CDR3 length: 18 amino acids. The CDR3 here is CSVEDTDGQGAYPDTQYF. The DNA for the CDR3 is TGCAGCGTTGAAGATACCGATGGACAGGGCGCCTACCCAGATACGCAGTATTTT.

This rearrangement joins TRBV5-1 to TRBJ1-5, with D perhaps matching TRBD1 (6 bases). The germline gives CDR1 SGHRS, CDR2 YFSETQ. Trimming cost V 3 bases and J 9 bases, with 13 bases left between them. This CDR3 is built from 13 residues. The DNA of the CDR3 is TGCGCCAGCAGCTGGGCAGGGGAGGGGCCCCAGCATTTT. It codes for CASSWAGEGPQHF.

The chain combines TRBV20-1 with TRBJ2-1; tentative D call: TRBD2 (5 bases). Germline CDR1 and CDR2: DFQATT and SNEGSKA (reference sequence). The V gene lost 5 bases and the J gene lost 12 bases, with 11 bases spanning the gap. The CDR3 has 10 residues. The CDR3 reads CSAVTSGQFF. CDR3 in DNA: TGCAGTGCTGTCACTAGTGGGCAGTTCTTC.

The chain joins TRBV29-1 to TRBJ1-3; D gene unclear. This CDR3 is built from 13 residues. Trimming cost V 3 bases and J 3 bases, with 9 bases left between them. CDR1 and CDR2 from the germline V gene are SQVTM and ANQGSEA. The CDR3 region is CSVEYRNGNTIYF. The CDR3 region has the DNA TGCAGCGTTGAGTACAGAAATGGAAACACCATATATTTT. The full variable domain, completed using reference TRBV29-1 and TRBJ1-3, is SAVISQKPSRDICQRGTSLTIQCQVDSQVTMMFWYRQQPGQSLTLIATANQGSEATYESGFVIDKFPISRPNLTFSTLTVSNMSPEDSSIYLCSVEYRNGNTIYFGEGSWLTVV.

The chain has TRBV18 and TRBJ1-2; D may be TRBD1 (5 bases). With 1 base removed from V and 2 bases from J, the gap between germline ends came to 14 bases. The CDR3 totals 16 residues. Germline V gives CDR1 KGHSH, CDR2 LQKENI. This chain's CDR3 is CASSPLPRQKNYGYTF. The DNA for the CDR3 is TGTGCCAGCTCACCACTCCCGCGACAGAAAAACTATGGCTACACCTTC.

The chain employs TRBV2 and TRBJ2-5, with 16 bases lining up with TRBD2. The CDR3 extends over 16 amino acids. Germline CDR1 and CDR2: SNHLY and FYNNEI. J gave up 11 bases and V 6 bases, and 12 bases lay outside the gene matches. CDR3 region: CASSLTGLAGGREQYF. Here the CDR3 DNA reads TGTGCCAGCAGCCTAACGGGACTAGCGGGAGGGAGGGAGCAGTACTTC.

The gene calls are TRBV13 and TRBJ2-7, with TRBD1 matching over 10 bases. CDR3 length: 16 amino acids. The J segment lost 1 base and the V segment lost 5 bases, leaving 8 bases of the junction unmatched. Germline V lookup: CDR1 PRHDT, CDR2 FYEKMQ (reference sequence). CDR3 nucleotides: TGTGCCAGCAGCCTTAACCGGGACAGGGGTTCCTACGAGCAGTACTTC. Amino acid sequence: CASSLNRDRGSYEQYF.

The V and J genes are TRBV7-9 and TRBJ2-1, with 11 bases aligning to TRBD2. The germline V gene has CDR1 SEHNR and CDR2 FQNEAQ (reference sequence). Trimming removed 5 bases from V and 0 bases from J; junction bases left unmatched: 0. The CDR3 is 15 residues long. CDR3 loop: CASSTSGGSYNEQFF. CDR3 DNA sequence: TGTGCCAGCAGCACTAGCGGGGGCTCCTACAATGAGCAGTTCTTC.

The chain carries TRBV6-5 and TRBJ2-5, with TRBD2 as a possible D gene (5 bases). CDR1 and CDR2 from the germline V gene are MNHEY and SVGAGI. The CDR3 is 13 amino acids. The ends were cut back, 2 bases at V and 7 bases at J, with 11 bases in the middle. This CDR3 reads CASSYGPGGTQYF. Here the CDR3 DNA reads TGTGCCAGCAGTTACGGACCAGGAGGGACCCAGTACTTC.

The chain recombines TRBV2 with TRBJ2-5, with 11 positions matching TRBD2. The J call is uncertain, as TRBJ2-7 better fits the DNA end. CDR1 and CDR2 (germline): SNHLY, FYNNEI. The CDR3 contains 16 residues. CDR3 DNA sequence: TGTGCCAGCAGTGAATCTAGCGGGAGGAAGACGTACGAGCAGTACTTC. Its translation: CASSESSGRKTYEQYF.

This clone was seen only once. The chain uses TRBV5-6 and TRBJ2-7; D remains ambiguous. The CDR3 spans 14 residues. Trimming removed 4 bases from V and 3 bases from J, with 14 bases in between. Germline V lookup: CDR1 SGHDT, CDR2 YYEEEE. The CDR3 bases are TGTGCCAGCAGCCAGTCCCCCTCCAACTACGAGCAGTACTTC. Amino acids: CASSQSPSNYEQYF.

The table lists this clone with a count of one. V gene TRBV5-5 combines with J gene TRBJ2-7; the match to TRBD2 covers 12 bases. The V gene's germline CDR1 is SGHKS and CDR2 YYEKEE (reference sequence). V was clipped by 4 bases and J by 3 bases; unmatched bases: 11. The CDR3 loop spans 17 amino acids. CDR3 region: CASSRWRWTSGNYEQYF. The CDR3, as DNA: TGTGCCAGCAGCCGGTGGAGGTGGACTAGCGGGAACTACGAGCAGTACTTC.

The chain joins TRBV10-3 to TRBJ1-1, with TRBD1 matching over 9 bases. J was trimmed by 3 bases and V by 3 bases; bases with no gene match: 14. The CDR3 is 18 residues long. Germline assignment: CDR1 ENHRY and CDR2 SYGVKD. The CDR3 sequence is CAISDPDGQGTEDTEAFF. The CDR3 nucleotides read TGTGCCATCAGTGATCCTGATGGACAGGGGACTGAGGACACTGAAGCTTTCTTT.

The J gene is TRBJ1-4, the V gene TRBV28, with 12 bases aligning to TRBD1. CDR3 length equals 19 residues. The trim removed 1 base at V and 7 bases at J, leaving 13 bases unmatched. CDR1 MDHEN and CDR2 SYDVKM come from the germline V gene. DNA of the CDR3: TGTGCCAGCAGTTTATCCCCGCCGGGACAGGGGGCTTCGGGTGAAAAACTGTTTTTT. Protein: CASSLSPPGQGASGEKLFF. The complete variable domain, with remaining parts taken from reference TRBV28 and TRBJ1-4, reads DVKVTQSSRYLVKRTGEKVFLECVQDMDHENMFWYRQDPGLGLRLIYFSYDVKMKEKGDIPEGYSVSREKKERFSLILESASTNQTSMYLCASSLSPPGQGASGEKLFFGSGTQLSVL.

The chain links TRBV15 to TRBJ2-5, with 12 bases that match TRBD1. V lost 2 bases, J lost 5 bases, and 12 bases stayed unmatched. Looked up from germline, CDR1 is LNHNV and CDR2 is YYDKDF (reference sequence). The length of the CDR3 is 18 residues. CDR3 residues: CATSRIPPGQGARETQYF. The CDR3 DNA reads as TGTGCCACCAGCAGAATCCCACCGGGACAGGGGGCCCGGGAGACCCAGTACTTC.

The chain employs TRBV4-3 and TRBJ2-7, with D possibly being TRBD1 or TRBD2 (5 bases each). The CDR3 totals 17 residues. CDR1 is LGHNA and CDR2 is YSLEER in the germline V gene. V was cut by 0 bases and J by 2 bases, with 17 bases left in between. As DNA, the CDR3 is TGCGCCAGCAGCCAAGATATCCCAGGGAGTTTTGCCTACGAGCAGTACTTC. Amino acids: CASSQDIPGSFAYEQYF.